A selection of T cell receptor beta chains follows, all from one sample in a study of Ad26.COV2.S vaccination and SARS-CoV-2 variants. Produced via immunoSEQ multiplex PCR; TCRdb's table is partial and in-frame only. Of hundreds of thousands of clones detected, around 90% appear once; the ten largest clones hold 9% to 15%. Here the sequenced sample was peripheral blood, taken in a trial of Ad26.COV2.S vaccine versus placebo. These receptors originate from a person aged 18-65 years who received the Ad26.COV2.S COVID-19 vaccine or a placebo. CDR3s include the opening cysteine and the closing phenylalanine or tryptophan. The D gene is left open where the match is weak. Rows may omit the clone size; those that give it use once, few, many or a size class.

d_gene: TRBD1
v_gene: TRBV28
j_gene: TRBJ1-1
abundance: NA
CDR3nt: TGTGCCAGCAGAACCGGGACAGCCGAAGGTGTCTTT
CDR3aa: CASRTGTAEGVF

d_gene: NA
v_gene: TRBV11-3
j_gene: TRBJ1-1
abundance: NA
CDR3nt: TGTGCCAGCAGCTTAGGGCCCCCAGGGAACACTGAAGCTTTCTTT
CDR3aa: CASSLGPPGNTEAFF

d_gene: TRBD1
v_gene: TRBV30
j_gene: TRBJ2-7
abundance: few
CDR3nt: TGTGCCTGGAGCGCCATGGGGGACAGGGGGAGGGAGCAGTACTTC
CDR3aa: CAWSAMGDRGREQYF

d_gene: TRBD1
v_gene: TRBV20-1
j_gene: TRBJ1-5
abundance: NA
CDR3nt: TGCAGTGCTAGTGACAGGGGGGGAAGCAATCAGCCCCAGCATTTT
CDR3aa: CSASDRGGSNQPQHF

d_gene: NA
v_gene: TRBV6-5
j_gene: TRBJ2-5
abundance: NA
CDR3nt: TGTGCCAGCAGTAACAGTGGTTATGAGACCCAGTACTTC
CDR3aa: CASSNSGYETQYF

d_gene: NA
v_gene: TRBV5-6
j_gene: TRBJ2-3
abundance: NA
CDR3nt: TGTGCCAGCACCCTGGCGAACCGCCGCGCAGATACGCAGTATTTT
CDR3aa: CASTLANRRADTQYF

d_gene: NA
v_gene: TRBV19
j_gene: TRBJ2-7
abundance: once
CDR3nt: TGTGCCAGTAGTCCCCGGGACCAACCGTACGAGCAGTACTTC
CDR3aa: CASSPRDQPYEQYF

d_gene: TRBD1
v_gene: TRBV7-2
j_gene: TRBJ2-4
abundance: NA
CDR3nt: TGTGCCAGCAGCTCGCGGACAGGGGGCGCCGGAAACATTCAGTACTTC
CDR3aa: CASSSRTGGAGNIQYF

d_gene: NA
v_gene: TRBV6-1
j_gene: TRBJ1-2
abundance: NA
CDR3nt: TGTGCCAGCAGTGAAGTTGGGGGTAACAATGGCTACACCTTC
CDR3aa: CASSEVGGNNGYTF

d_gene: NA
v_gene: TRBV4-3
j_gene: TRBJ2-2
abundance: few
CDR3nt: TGCGCCAGCAGCCAAGATGGGGCAGTTATCGGGGAGCTGTTTTTT
CDR3aa: CASSQDGAVIGELFF

d_gene: TRBD1
v_gene: TRBV7-9
j_gene: TRBJ1-1
abundance: NA
CDR3nt: TGTGCCAGCAGCCCAGAGGGGGCGTACACTGAAGCTTTCTTT
CDR3aa: CASSPEGAYTEAFF

d_gene: TRBD1
v_gene: TRBV29-1
j_gene: TRBJ2-5
abundance: NA
CDR3nt: TGCAGCGTTGCGGGGACAGCCCAAGAGACCCAGTACTTC
CDR3aa: CSVAGTAQETQYF

d_gene: TRBD2
v_gene: TRBV5-6
j_gene: TRBJ2-7
abundance: NA
CDR3nt: TGTGCCAGCAGCTTGTTGGGACTATCCTACGAGCAGTACTTC
CDR3aa: CASSLLGLSYEQYF

d_gene: NA
v_gene: TRBV19
j_gene: TRBJ1-2
abundance: NA
CDR3nt: TGTGCCAGTAGTATGGGTATGACGGTACCTAACTATGGCTACACCTTC
CDR3aa: CASSMGMTVPNYGYTF

d_gene: NA
v_gene: TRBV3-1/TRBV3-2
j_gene: TRBJ2-5
abundance: once
CDR3nt: TGTGCCAGCAGCCCGAGGGACACAAAACCCCGTCAAGAGACCCAGTACTTC
CDR3aa: CASSPRDTKPRQETQYF

d_gene: TRBD2
v_gene: TRBV6-2/TRBV6-3
j_gene: TRBJ2-3
abundance: once
CDR3nt: TGTGCCAGCAGTTACTCAGCGGGGGTCACAGATACGCAGTATTTT
CDR3aa: CASSYSAGVTDTQYF

d_gene: NA
v_gene: TRBV6-6
j_gene: TRBJ1-3
abundance: NA
CDR3nt: TGTGCCAGCAGACCAGGGTTTGGAAACACCATATATTTT
CDR3aa: CASRPGFGNTIYF

d_gene: NA
v_gene: TRBV6-5
j_gene: TRBJ1-2
abundance: NA
CDR3nt: TGTGCCAGCAGTTACTCAGGCAGTGGTAACTATGGCTACACCTTC
CDR3aa: CASSYSGSGNYGYTF

d_gene: TRBD1
v_gene: TRBV6-5
j_gene: TRBJ2-1
abundance: NA
CDR3nt: TGTGCCAGCAGCCGGACAGGGCTGACCTACAATGAGCAGTTCTTC
CDR3aa: CASSRTGLTYNEQFF

d_gene: TRBD2
v_gene: TRBV27
j_gene: TRBJ2-1
abundance: NA
CDR3nt: TGTGCCAGCAGTTACGGGAGGCCTCCGCGGCAGTTCTTC
CDR3aa: CASSYGRPPRQFF

d_gene: NA
v_gene: TRBV20-1
j_gene: TRBJ2-7
abundance: NA
CDR3nt: TGCAGTGCTAGTAGTTACCAGCCTTCCTACGAGCAGTACTTC
CDR3aa: CSASSYQPSYEQYF

d_gene: NA
v_gene: TRBV11-2
j_gene: TRBJ2-1
abundance: NA
CDR3nt: TGTGCCAGCAGCTTAAATTGGGAAACCAACAGCCTCGGGAGGCAGTTCTTC
CDR3aa: CASSLNWETNSLGRQFF

d_gene: TRBD1
v_gene: TRBV7-6
j_gene: TRBJ2-7
abundance: NA
CDR3nt: TGTGCCAGCGGGACCTCCGGACAGGGGCAGTACGAGCAGTACTTC
CDR3aa: CASGTSGQGQYEQYF

d_gene: TRBD1
v_gene: TRBV7-6
j_gene: TRBJ1-5
abundance: few
CDR3nt: TGTGCCAGCAGCTCTACAGGGGGCCATCAGCCCCAGCATTTT
CDR3aa: CASSSTGGHQPQHF

d_gene: NA
v_gene: TRBV6-5
j_gene: TRBJ2-3
abundance: once
CDR3nt: TGTGCCAGCATGGGATTGGGAAGGGATACGCAGTATTTT
CDR3aa: CASMGLGRDTQYF

d_gene: NA
v_gene: TRBV12-3/TRBV12-4
j_gene: TRBJ2-3
abundance: NA
CDR3nt: TGTGCCAGCAGTTTGGATCGAGCAGATACGCAGTATTTT
CDR3aa: CASSLDRADTQYF

d_gene: TRBD1
v_gene: TRBV19
j_gene: TRBJ1-1
abundance: once
CDR3nt: TGTGCCAGTAGTATTAAGACAGGGGTCGGAACTGAAGCTTTCTTT
CDR3aa: CASSIKTGVGTEAFF

d_gene: TRBD2
v_gene: TRBV7-2
j_gene: TRBJ2-3
abundance: NA
CDR3nt: TGTGCCAGCAGCTTAGGACTAGCGGACACAGATACGCAGTATTTT
CDR3aa: CASSLGLADTDTQYF

d_gene: TRBD1
v_gene: TRBV6-5
j_gene: TRBJ1-5
abundance: NA
CDR3nt: TGTGCCAGCAGGCCGACAGGGGGCAATCAGCCCCAGCATTTT
CDR3aa: CASRPTGGNQPQHF

d_gene: TRBD1
v_gene: TRBV29-1
j_gene: TRBJ2-5
abundance: NA
CDR3nt: TGCAGCGTTGTTAGTAGATGGGAACAGGGGATGCAAGAGACCCAGTACTTC
CDR3aa: CSVVSRWEQGMQETQYF

d_gene: NA
v_gene: TRBV4-3
j_gene: TRBJ2-1
abundance: NA
CDR3nt: TGCGCCAGCAGCCAAGACCCGGAGATCTACAATGAGCAGTTCTTC
CDR3aa: CASSQDPEIYNEQFF

d_gene: TRBD2
v_gene: TRBV6-5
j_gene: TRBJ2-7
abundance: NA
CDR3nt: TGTGCCAGCTCTCGTTCCCGGACTAGCGGGATTGAGCAGTACTTC
CDR3aa: CASSRSRTSGIEQYF

d_gene: TRBD1
v_gene: TRBV24-1
j_gene: TRBJ2-7
abundance: NA
CDR3nt: TGTGCCACCAGTGATCTAATGACAGGGAGCTCCTACGAGCAGTACTTC
CDR3aa: CATSDLMTGSSYEQYF

d_gene: NA
v_gene: TRBV6-5
j_gene: TRBJ2-2
abundance: NA
CDR3nt: TGTGCCAGCAGTTACTCACCGCCCCCCCTGGGGGGGGCGCTGTTTTTT
CDR3aa: CASSYSPPPLGGALFF

d_gene: TRBD2
v_gene: TRBV24-1
j_gene: TRBJ2-1
abundance: NA
CDR3nt: TGTGCCACCAGTGATCACCTCTCGAGCGGGAGGGCCCACTACAATGAGCAGTTCTTC
CDR3aa: CATSDHLSSGRAHYNEQFF

d_gene: NA
v_gene: TRBV15
j_gene: TRBJ2-7
abundance: once
CDR3nt: TGTGCCACCAGCAACTATAAAGACTACTCCTACGAGCAGTACTTC
CDR3aa: CATSNYKDYSYEQYF

d_gene: NA
v_gene: TRBV6-5
j_gene: TRBJ2-2
abundance: NA
CDR3nt: TGTGCCAGCAGTATCAGGGGCACCGGGGAGCTGTTTTTT
CDR3aa: CASSIRGTGELFF

d_gene: TRBD2
v_gene: TRBV28
j_gene: TRBJ2-7
abundance: NA
CDR3nt: TGTGCCAGCAGTTCCCCCCCCGCGGGAGGCGGCGTAGCTAACGAGCAGTACTTC
CDR3aa: CASSSPPAGGGVANEQYF

d_gene: TRBD1
v_gene: TRBV14
j_gene: TRBJ2-7
abundance: NA
CDR3nt: TGTGCCAGCAGCCATCTGGACAGGGGACACGAGCAGTACTTC
CDR3aa: CASSHLDRGHEQYF

d_gene: NA
v_gene: TRBV5-8
j_gene: TRBJ2-7
abundance: NA
CDR3nt: TGTGCCAGCAGCTTGGCCATCTACGAGCAGTACTTC
CDR3aa: CASSLAIYEQYF

d_gene: NA
v_gene: TRBV2
j_gene: TRBJ1-5
abundance: NA
CDR3nt: TGTGCCAGCAGTGAACGAGGGGTTCGTCAGCCCCAGCATTTT
CDR3aa: CASSERGVRQPQHF

d_gene: NA
v_gene: TRBV7-2
j_gene: TRBJ2-3
abundance: NA
CDR3nt: TGTGCCAGCAGCTTAGGAGCGGTCCAAGATACGCAGTATTTT
CDR3aa: CASSLGAVQDTQYF

d_gene: TRBD2
v_gene: TRBV19
j_gene: TRBJ2-2
abundance: NA
CDR3nt: TGTGCCAGTATCGGACTAGCCGGGGGCGGGGAGCTGTTTTTT
CDR3aa: CASIGLAGGGELFF

d_gene: NA
v_gene: TRBV2
j_gene: TRBJ1-5
abundance: NA
CDR3nt: TGTGCCAGCAGTGAATCTGTGGGGGAGCATCAGCCCCAGCATTTT
CDR3aa: CASSESVGEHQPQHF

d_gene: TRBD1
v_gene: TRBV5-1
j_gene: TRBJ1-4
abundance: NA
CDR3nt: TGCGCCAGCAGCTTACAGGGGGCGACTAATGAAAAACTGTTTTTT
CDR3aa: CASSLQGATNEKLFF

d_gene: NA
v_gene: TRBV18
j_gene: TRBJ1-3
abundance: NA
CDR3nt: TGTGCCAGCTCACCACCATCTCCAGCTGGAAACACCATATATTTT
CDR3aa: CASSPPSPAGNTIYF

d_gene: NA
v_gene: TRBV7-3
j_gene: TRBJ2-1
abundance: NA
CDR3nt: TGTGCCAGCAGCTTTGAACCAGGACGAGGAAAGCAGTTCTTC
CDR3aa: CASSFEPGRGKQFF

d_gene: NA
v_gene: TRBV6-5
j_gene: TRBJ2-5
abundance: NA
CDR3nt: TGTGCCAGCTGGGGTTTAAGCCTGGAAGAGACCCAGTACTTC
CDR3aa: CASWGLSLEETQYF

d_gene: NA
v_gene: TRBV4-3
j_gene: TRBJ2-7
abundance: NA
CDR3nt: TGCGCCAGCAGCCAAGATAGAGTCACTTGGCTAGGGTACGAGCAGTACTTC
CDR3aa: CASSQDRVTWLGYEQYF

d_gene: NA
v_gene: TRBV6-6
j_gene: TRBJ2-7
abundance: NA
CDR3nt: TGTGCCAGCAGTTACCATACAGCGACCTACGAGCAGTACTTC
CDR3aa: CASSYHTATYEQYF

d_gene: NA
v_gene: TRBV23-1
j_gene: TRBJ2-5
abundance: NA
CDR3nt: TGCGCCAGCCGGACCTTGTCGACACTCGGACAGCAAGAGACCCAGTACTTC
CDR3aa: CASRTLSTLGQQETQYF

d_gene: TRBD1
v_gene: TRBV9
j_gene: TRBJ2-7
abundance: NA
CDR3nt: TGTGCCAGCAGCGCCCCGGGACAGCCCTACGAGCAGTACTTC
CDR3aa: CASSAPGQPYEQYF

d_gene: TRBD1
v_gene: TRBV2
j_gene: TRBJ1-1
abundance: NA
CDR3nt: TGTGCCAGCAGTGTCGAGGACAGGATTAAGGTCTCTGAAGCTTTCTTT
CDR3aa: CASSVEDRIKVSEAFF

d_gene: NA
v_gene: TRBV27
j_gene: TRBJ2-7
abundance: NA
CDR3nt: TGTGCCAGCAGTTTATCCCTAGGGGGGTACGAGCAGTACTTC
CDR3aa: CASSLSLGGYEQYF

d_gene: NA
v_gene: TRBV10-3
j_gene: TRBJ2-2
abundance: NA
CDR3nt: TGTGCCATCAGTGAGCGCACCACGGGCGGGGAGCTGTTTTTT
CDR3aa: CAISERTTGGELFF

d_gene: TRBD2
v_gene: TRBV9
j_gene: TRBJ2-7
abundance: few
CDR3nt: TGTGCCAGCAGCCCCGGGGGGGCCGCCTACGAGCAGTACTTC
CDR3aa: CASSPGGAAYEQYF

d_gene: TRBD1
v_gene: TRBV27
j_gene: TRBJ2-1
abundance: NA
CDR3nt: TGTGCCAGCACCCCCGGACAGGGGTACAATGAGCAGTTCTTC
CDR3aa: CASTPGQGYNEQFF

d_gene: TRBD1
v_gene: TRBV30
j_gene: TRBJ2-6
abundance: NA
CDR3nt: TGTGCCTGGACGGGACAGGGGAAATCAGGGGCCAACGTCCTGACTTTC
CDR3aa: CAWTGQGKSGANVLTF

d_gene: NA
v_gene: TRBV4-2
j_gene: TRBJ2-6
abundance: NA
CDR3nt: TGTGCCAGCAGCCAAGCCCGGCAGGGAATGGGTTCTGGGGCCAACGTCCTGACTTTC
CDR3aa: CASSQARQGMGSGANVLTF

d_gene: TRBD2
v_gene: TRBV18
j_gene: TRBJ2-7
abundance: NA
CDR3nt: TGTGCCAGCTCACCCCTAGCGGGAGTATTCTCCGACTACGAGCAGTACTTC
CDR3aa: CASSPLAGVFSDYEQYF